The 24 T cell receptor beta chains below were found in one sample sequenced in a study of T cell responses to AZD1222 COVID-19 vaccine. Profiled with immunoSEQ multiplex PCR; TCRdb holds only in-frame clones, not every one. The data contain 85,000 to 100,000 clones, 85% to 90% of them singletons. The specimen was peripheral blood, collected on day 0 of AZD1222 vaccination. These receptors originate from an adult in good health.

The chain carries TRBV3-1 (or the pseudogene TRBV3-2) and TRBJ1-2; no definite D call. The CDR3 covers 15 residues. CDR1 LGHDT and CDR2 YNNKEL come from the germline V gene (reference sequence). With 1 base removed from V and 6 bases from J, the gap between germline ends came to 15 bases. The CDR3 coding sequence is TGTGCCAGCAGCCAAGTAGGAGGGTATGGCGATGGCTACACCTTC. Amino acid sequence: CASSQVGGYGDGYTF.

The CDR3 DNA sequence: TGTGCCAGCAGCTTCGTCGGGGGCTCACCCCTCCACTTT. Its translation: CASSFVGGSPLHF. This sequence joins TRBV7-2 and TRBJ1-6; TRBD1 is a possible D gene (6 bases). The CDR3 is 13 residues long. V gave up 3 bases and J gave up 10 bases, with 10 bases separating them. Germline V gives CDR1 SGHTA, CDR2 FQGNSA. Together with reference TRBV7-2 and TRBJ1-6, the CDR3 gives the full variable domain: GAGVSQSPSNKVTEKGKDVELRCDPISGHTALYWYRQSLGQGLEFLIYFQGNSAPDKSGLPSDRFSAERTGGSVSTLTIQRTQQEDSAVYLCASSFVGGSPLHFGNGTRLTVT.

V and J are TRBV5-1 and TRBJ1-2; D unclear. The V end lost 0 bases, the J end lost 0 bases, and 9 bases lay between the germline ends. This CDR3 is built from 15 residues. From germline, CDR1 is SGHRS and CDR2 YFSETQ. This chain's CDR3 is CASSLAPNSNYGYTF. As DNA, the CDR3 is TGCGCCAGCAGCTTGGCACCCAATTCTAACTATGGCTACACCTTC.

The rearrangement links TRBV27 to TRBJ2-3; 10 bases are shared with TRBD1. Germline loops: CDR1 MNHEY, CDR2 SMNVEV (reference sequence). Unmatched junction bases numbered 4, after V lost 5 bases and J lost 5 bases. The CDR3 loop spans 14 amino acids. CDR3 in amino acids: CASSDRGLGDTQYF. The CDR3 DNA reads TGTGCCAGCAGTGACAGGGGGCTTGGAGATACGCAGTATTTT.

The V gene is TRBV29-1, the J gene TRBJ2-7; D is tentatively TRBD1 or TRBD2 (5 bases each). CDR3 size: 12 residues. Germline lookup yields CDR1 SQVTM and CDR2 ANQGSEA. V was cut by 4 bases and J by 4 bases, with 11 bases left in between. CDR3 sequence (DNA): TGCAGCGTTGTCAAGGGGACGTACGAGCAGTACTTC. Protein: CSVVKGTYEQYF.

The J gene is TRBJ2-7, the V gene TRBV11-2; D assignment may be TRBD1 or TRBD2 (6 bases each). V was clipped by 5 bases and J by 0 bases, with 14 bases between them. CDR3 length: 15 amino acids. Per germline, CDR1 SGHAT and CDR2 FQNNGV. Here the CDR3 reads CASSASGALSYEQYF. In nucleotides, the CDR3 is TGTGCCAGCAGCGCCTCGGGGGCCCTCTCCTACGAGCAGTACTTC.

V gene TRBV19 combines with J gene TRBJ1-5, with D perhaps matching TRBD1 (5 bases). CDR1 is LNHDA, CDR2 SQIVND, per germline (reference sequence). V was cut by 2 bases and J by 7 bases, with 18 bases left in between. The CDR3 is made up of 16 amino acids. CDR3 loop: CASSIRAPRQGQPQHF. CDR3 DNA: TGTGCCAGTAGTATACGGGCCCCGCGTCAGGGACAGCCCCAGCATTTT.

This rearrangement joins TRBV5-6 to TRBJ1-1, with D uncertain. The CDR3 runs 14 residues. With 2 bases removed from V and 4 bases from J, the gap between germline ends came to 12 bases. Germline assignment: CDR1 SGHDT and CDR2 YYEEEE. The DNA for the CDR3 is TGTGCCAGCAGCTTCGGGGTCGGAGGCACTGAAGCTTTCTTT. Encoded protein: CASSFGVGGTEAFF.

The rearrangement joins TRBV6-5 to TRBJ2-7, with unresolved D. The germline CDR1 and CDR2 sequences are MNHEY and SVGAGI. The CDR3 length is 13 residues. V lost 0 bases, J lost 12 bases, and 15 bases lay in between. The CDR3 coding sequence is TGTGCCAGCAGTTACTCGATTCCGACACCTTGGTACTTC. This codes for CASSYSIPTPWYF.

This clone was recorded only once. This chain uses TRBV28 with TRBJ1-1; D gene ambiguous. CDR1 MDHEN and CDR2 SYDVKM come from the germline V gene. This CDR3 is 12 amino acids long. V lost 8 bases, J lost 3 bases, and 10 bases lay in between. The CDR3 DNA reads TGTGCCAGCCAATATGTGGACACTGAAGCTTTCTTT. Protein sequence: CASQYVDTEAFF.

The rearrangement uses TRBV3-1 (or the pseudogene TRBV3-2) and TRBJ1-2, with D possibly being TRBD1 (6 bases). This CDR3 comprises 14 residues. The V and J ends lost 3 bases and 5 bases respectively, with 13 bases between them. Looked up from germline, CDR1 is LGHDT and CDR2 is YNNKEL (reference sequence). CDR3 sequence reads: CASSQGRGWYGYTF. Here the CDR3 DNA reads TGTGCCAGCAGCCAGGGCAGGGGTTGGTATGGCTACACCTTC.

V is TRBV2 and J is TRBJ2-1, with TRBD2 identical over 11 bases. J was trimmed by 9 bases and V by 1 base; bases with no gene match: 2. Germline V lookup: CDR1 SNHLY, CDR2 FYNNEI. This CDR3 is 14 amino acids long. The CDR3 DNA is TGTGCCAGCAGTGAAGGACTAGCGGGGACTGAGCAGTTCTTC. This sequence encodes CASSEGLAGTEQFF.

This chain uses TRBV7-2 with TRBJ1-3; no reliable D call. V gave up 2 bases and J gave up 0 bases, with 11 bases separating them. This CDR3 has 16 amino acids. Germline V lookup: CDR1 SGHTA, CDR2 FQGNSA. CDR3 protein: CASSLSGPGSGNTIYF. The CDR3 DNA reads TGTGCCAGCAGCTTAAGCGGACCGGGCTCTGGAAACACCATATATTTT.

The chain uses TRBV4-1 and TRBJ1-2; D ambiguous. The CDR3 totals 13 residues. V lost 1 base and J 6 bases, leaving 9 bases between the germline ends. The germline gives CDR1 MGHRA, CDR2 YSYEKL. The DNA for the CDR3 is TGCGCCAGCAGCCAAGGGTCAGGAGATGGCTACACCTTC. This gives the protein CASSQGSGDGYTF.

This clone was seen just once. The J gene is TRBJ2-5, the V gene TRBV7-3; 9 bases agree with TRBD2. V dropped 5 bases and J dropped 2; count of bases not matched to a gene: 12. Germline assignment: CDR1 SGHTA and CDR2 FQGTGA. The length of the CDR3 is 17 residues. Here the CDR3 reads CASSVGSGGRRQETQYF. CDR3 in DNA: TGTGCCAGCAGCGTCGGTAGCGGGGGAAGGAGGCAAGAGACCCAGTACTTC.

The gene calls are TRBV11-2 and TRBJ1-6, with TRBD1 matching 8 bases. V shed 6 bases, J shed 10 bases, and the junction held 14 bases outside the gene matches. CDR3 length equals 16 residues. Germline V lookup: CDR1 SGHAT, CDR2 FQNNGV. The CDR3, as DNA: TGTGCCAGCAGTCGCCTAGTGCAGGGGGCAGGATCACCCCTCCACTTT. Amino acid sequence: CASSRLVQGAGSPLHF.

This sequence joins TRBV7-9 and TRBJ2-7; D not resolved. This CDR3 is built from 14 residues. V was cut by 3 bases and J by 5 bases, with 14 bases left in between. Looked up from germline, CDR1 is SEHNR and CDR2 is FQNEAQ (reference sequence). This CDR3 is CASSFGLLGNEQYF. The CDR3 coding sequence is TGTGCCAGCAGCTTTGGGCTCTTGGGGAACGAGCAGTACTTC.

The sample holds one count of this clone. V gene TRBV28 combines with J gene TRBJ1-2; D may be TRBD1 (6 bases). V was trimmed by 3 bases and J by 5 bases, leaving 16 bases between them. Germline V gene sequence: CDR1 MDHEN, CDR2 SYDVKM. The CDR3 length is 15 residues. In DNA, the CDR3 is TGTGCCAGCAGTTTTACAGGGACTGAAGGTTATGGCTACACCTTC. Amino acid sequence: CASSFTGTEGYGYTF.

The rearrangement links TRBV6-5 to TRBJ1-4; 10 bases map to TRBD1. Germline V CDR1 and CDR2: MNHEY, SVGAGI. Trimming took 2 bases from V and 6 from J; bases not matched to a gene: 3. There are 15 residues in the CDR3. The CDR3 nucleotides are TGTGCCAGCAGTTACAATGGACAGGGGGATGAAAAACTGTTTTTT. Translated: CASSYNGQGDEKLFF.

The CDR3 DNA reads as TGTGCCAGCACCCCGGGGATTGGGACCACTGAAGCTTTCTTT. Translation: CASTPGIGTTEAFF. The gene calls are TRBV6-5 and TRBJ1-1, with D tentatively TRBD1 (5 bases). This CDR3 has 14 amino acids. The ends were cut back, 7 bases at V and 4 bases at J, with 16 bases in the middle. Germline V gene lookup returns CDR1 MNHEY and CDR2 SVGAGI.

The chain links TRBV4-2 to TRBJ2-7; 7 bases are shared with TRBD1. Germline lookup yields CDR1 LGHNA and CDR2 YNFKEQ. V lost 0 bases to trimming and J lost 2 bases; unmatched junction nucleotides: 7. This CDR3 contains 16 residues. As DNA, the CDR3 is TGTGCCAGCAGCCAAGAGGGGACAGAAGGGCCCTACGAGCAGTACTTC. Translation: CASSQEGTEGPYEQYF.

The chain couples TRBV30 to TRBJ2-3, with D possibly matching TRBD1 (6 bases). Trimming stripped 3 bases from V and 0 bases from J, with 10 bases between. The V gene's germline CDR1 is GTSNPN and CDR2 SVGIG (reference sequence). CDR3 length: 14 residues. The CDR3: CAWRPTGSTDTQYF. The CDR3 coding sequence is TGTGCCTGGAGACCCACAGGGAGCACAGATACGCAGTATTTT.

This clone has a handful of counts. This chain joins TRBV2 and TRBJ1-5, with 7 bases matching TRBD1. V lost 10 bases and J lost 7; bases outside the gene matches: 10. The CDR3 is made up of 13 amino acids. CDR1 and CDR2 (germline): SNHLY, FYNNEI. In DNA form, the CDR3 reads TGTGCCATTACACAGGGGCCAGACCAGCCCCAGCATTTT. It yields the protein CAITQGPDQPQHF.

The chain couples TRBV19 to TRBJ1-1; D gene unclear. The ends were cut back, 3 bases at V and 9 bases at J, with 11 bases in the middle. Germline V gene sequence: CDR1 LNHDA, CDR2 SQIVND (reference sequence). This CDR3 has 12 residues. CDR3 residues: CASSIWNGKAFF. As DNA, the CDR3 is TGTGCCAGTAGTATTTGGAACGGGAAAGCTTTCTTT.